These 2 T cell receptor beta chains share one sample of origin, sequenced in a study of OX40 agonist ivuxolimab in advanced cancers. The protocol was immunoSEQ multiplex PCR, while the TCRdb copy is restricted to in-frame clones and leaves out a portion. The table lists over 40,000 clones, around 87% of them singletons. The specimen comprised CD4+ or CD8+ T cells sorted from blood, sampled in a trial of the OX40 agonist ivuxolimab. These receptors all stem from an adult with an advanced solid tumor such as melanoma, head and neck, liver or kidney cancer.

This chain uses TRBV7-9 with TRBJ1-4; 7 nucleotides align to TRBD1. Germline lookup yields CDR1 SEHNR and CDR2 FQNEAQ (reference sequence). Germline trimming cut 3 bases from V and 4 bases from J; bases unmatched to any gene: 5. This CDR3 spans 15 amino acids. For the CDR3, the DNA is TGTGCCAGCAGCTTCGCGGGACAGCGTAATGAAAAACTGTTTTTT. It translates to CASSFAGQRNEKLFF.

This chain uses TRBV19 with TRBJ2-6; 8 bases line up with TRBD1. This CDR3 comprises 14 residues. J lost 1 base, V lost 8 bases, and 1 base had no gene match. Germline CDR1 is LNHDA and CDR2 is SQIVND (reference sequence). The CDR3 reads CASYRGSGANVLTF. The CDR3 region has the DNA TGTGCCAGTTACAGGGGGTCTGGGGCCAACGTCCTGACTTTC.